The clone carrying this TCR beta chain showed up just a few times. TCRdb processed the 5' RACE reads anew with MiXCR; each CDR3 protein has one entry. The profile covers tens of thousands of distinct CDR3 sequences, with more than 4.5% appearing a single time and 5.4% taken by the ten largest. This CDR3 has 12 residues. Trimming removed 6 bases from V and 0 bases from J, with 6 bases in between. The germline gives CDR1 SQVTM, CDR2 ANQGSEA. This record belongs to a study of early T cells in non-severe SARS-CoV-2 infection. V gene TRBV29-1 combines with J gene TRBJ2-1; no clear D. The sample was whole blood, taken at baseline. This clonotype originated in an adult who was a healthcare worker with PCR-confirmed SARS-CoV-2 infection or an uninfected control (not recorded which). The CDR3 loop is CSVSSSYNEQFF. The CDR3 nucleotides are TGCAGCGTATCGAGCTCCTACAATGAGCAGTTCTTC.